Shown below are 5 T cell receptor beta chains from a single sample sequenced in a study of blood T cells in healthy people across ages. The use of a sample-barcoded 5' primer and a J-beta primer mix characterized a second PCR of roughly 6 to 12 cycles. TCRdb analysed the 5' RACE reads with MiXCR anew, one entry per CDR3 protein. The table has about 770,000 distinct CDR3 sequences, about 42% seen once; the top ten hold 15% to 25%. Sequences were obtained from blood. The receptors stem from a man in his 60s in good health.

This clonotype has a count of ten or more. A much more abundant neighbour one base away suggests this may be a read error. The rearrangement uses TRBV27 and TRBJ2-5, with 9 bases lining up with TRBD1. The CDR3 is 15 amino acids. V was clipped by 6 bases and J by 11 bases; unmatched bases: 16. Germline-derived CDR1 and CDR2 are MNHEY and SMNVEV (reference sequence). The CDR3 here is CASRILGQGHNEQYF. The DNA of the CDR3 is TGTGCCAGCAGAATACTGGGACAGGGCCACAATGAGCAGTACTTC.

The CDR3 is CASSVKPDGSHF. The CDR3 DNA is TGTGCCAGCAGTGTGAAGCCGGACGGGTCGCATTTT. The V and J genes are TRBV2 and TRBJ1-5; D uncertain. Germline V gene data show CDR1 as SNHLY and CDR2 as FYNNEI. The CDR3 is 12 residues long. V lost 4 bases to trimming and J lost 15 bases, with 16 bases between them. The full variable domain, in which reference TRBV2 and TRBJ1-5 provide the parts outside the CDR3, is EPEVTQTPSHQVTQMGQEVILRCVPISNHLYFYWYRQILGQKVEFLVSFYNNEISEKSEIFDDQFSVERPDGSNFTLKIRSTKLEDSAMYFCASSVKPDGSHFGDGTRLSIL.

This clonotype was observed once. V gene TRBV20-1 combines with J gene TRBJ1-2; 9 nucleotides align to TRBD1. The germline CDR1 and CDR2 sequences are DFQATT and SNEGSKA (reference sequence). CDR3 length equals 14 residues. Trimming cost V 3 bases and J 7 bases; bases outside gene matches: 9. In nucleotides, the CDR3 is TGCAGTGCTAGGACGGGACAGGGAGATGGTGGCTACACCTTC. Amino acids: CSARTGQGDGGYTF.

The rearrangement joins TRBV5-1 to TRBJ1-2; D gene ambiguous. Trimming took off 3 bases at V and 2 bases at J, with 11 bases between the two ends. The length of the CDR3 is 14 residues. CDR1 SGHRS and CDR2 YFSETQ come from the germline V gene. The CDR3 spells CASSSNAGNYGYTF. The CDR3 DNA sequence: TGCGCCAGCAGCTCCAACGCCGGCAACTATGGCTACACCTTC. Complete variable domain (other parts from reference TRBV5-1 and TRBJ1-2): KAGVTQTPRYLIKTRGQQVTLSCSPISGHRSVSWYQQTPGQGLQFLFEYFSETQRNKGNFPGRFSGRQFSNSRSEMNVSTLELGDSALYLCASSSNAGNYGYTFGSGTRLTVV.

As concerns this clonotype: An end of the junction does not agree with germline; a read error may underlie this. The CDR3 bases are TGTGCCGGCAGTTTCCCCGACAGGGTATATCAGCCCCAGCATTTT. Translating it yields CAGSFPDRVYQPQHF. The V and J genes are TRBV28 and TRBJ1-5; 7 bases are shared with TRBD1. The CDR3 runs to 15 residues. CDR1 is MDHEN, CDR2 SYDVKM, per germline.